This T cell receptor beta chain comes out of a study of cytomegalovirus exposure and HLA in healthy donors. Study results and caveats: The authors judged a highly shared variant cluster likely a sequencing artifact. Some TCR beta chains (over 150 of them) were listed as cytomegalovirus-associated. With high specificity and sensitivity, the classifier reportedly diagnosed cytomegalovirus status.

60 Vbeta and 13 Jbeta primers were used in PCR. The data were produced by immunoSEQ multiplex PCR, yet TCRdb's version contains in-frame clones alone and is incomplete. This sample yields about 96,000 clones, of which 65% to 80% are seen a single time; about 14% belongs to the top ten. For this clone: Its target is not known. The same CDR3 can be traced to other DNA sequences in this sample.

The CDR3 extends over 12 amino acids. V was cut by 6 bases and J by 1 base, with 6 bases left in between. CDR1 is KGHSH and CDR2 is LQKENI in the germline V gene. This TCR came from an older woman in good health and CMV-seropositive. This chain joins TRBV18 and TRBJ2-5, with unresolved D. What was sequenced was PBMCs. The chain's CDR3 is CASSPTQETQYF. CDR3 DNA sequence: TGTGCCAGCTCCCCTACCCAAGAGACCCAGTACTTC.